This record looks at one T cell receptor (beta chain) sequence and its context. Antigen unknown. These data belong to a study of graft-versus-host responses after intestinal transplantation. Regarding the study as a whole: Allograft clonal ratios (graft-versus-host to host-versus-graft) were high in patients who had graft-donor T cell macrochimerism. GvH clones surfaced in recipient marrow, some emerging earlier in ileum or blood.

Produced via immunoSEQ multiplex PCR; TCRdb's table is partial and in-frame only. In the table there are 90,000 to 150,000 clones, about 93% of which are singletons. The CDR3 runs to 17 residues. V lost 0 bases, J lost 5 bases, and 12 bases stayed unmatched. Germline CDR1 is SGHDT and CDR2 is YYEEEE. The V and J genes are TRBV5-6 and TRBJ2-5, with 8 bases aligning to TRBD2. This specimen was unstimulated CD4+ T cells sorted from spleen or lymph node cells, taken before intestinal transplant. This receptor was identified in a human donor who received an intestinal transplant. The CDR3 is CASSLVREGLQRETQYF. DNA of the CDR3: TGTGCCAGCAGCTTGGTTCGGGAGGGCCTCCAGAGGGAGACCCAGTACTTC.